A selection of T cell receptor beta chains follows, all from one sample in a study of CD8 T cells in ankylosing spondylitis. TCRdb recomputed calls from the 5' RACE reads with MiXCR, one row per CDR3 protein. The sample comprises some 220,000 distinct CDR3 sequences, under 12% of which are singletons, and around 3% rests with the top ten. Sequenced input: blood, either unsorted or a sorted T cell fraction (not recorded which). Every receptor here comes from a male donor with ankylosing spondylitis or in good health (not recorded which). The CDR3 runs from the conserved cysteine through the conserved F or W. A D gene is named only where the DNA matches it firmly. Clone size, where shown, is once, few, many, or a class for clones that have expanded.

V gene	J gene	D gene	clone size	CDR3 DNA	CDR3 protein
TRBV7-2	TRBJ1-1	.	.	TGTGCCAGCACCCCACAGAACCTGAACACTGAAGCTTTCTTT	CASTPQNLNTEAFF
TRBV5-1	TRBJ2-5	TRBD2	many	TGCGCCAGCAGCAGGGGGACTAGCGGGGAAGAGACCCAGTACTTC	CASSRGTSGEETQYF
TRBV20-1	TRBJ2-5	TRBD2	many	TGCAGTGCTACCGGCGGGAGGGCCAAAGAGACCCAGTACTTC	CSATGGRAKETQYF
TRBV3-1	TRBJ2-7	.	few	TGTGCCAGCAGCCAAGCGGGCGGCGGTGCTTCCTACGAGCAGTACTTC	CASSQAGGGASYEQYF
TRBV5-1	TRBJ2-7	TRBD1	many	TGCGCCAGCAGCTTGTGGACAGGGAGCTCCTACGAGCAGTACTTC	CASSLWTGSSYEQYF
TRBV7-9	TRBJ2-2	.	.	TGTGCTATCATATCGGGCGGGACCGGGGAGCTGTTTTTT	CAIISGGTGELFF
TRBV12-3/TRBV12-4	TRBJ1-6	TRBD1	.	TGTGCCAGCAGCAGACAGGGGAATGCTTCACCCCTCCACTTT	CASSRQGNASPLHF
TRBV6-1	TRBJ2-7	.	many	TGTGCCAGCAGTGTGGAGGGTAGGTTGGGTGAGCAGTACTTC	CASSVEGRLGEQYF
TRBV11-2	TRBJ2-3	.	many	TGTGCCAGCAGCTTTTCCCCGGAGCTACCAGAAAGCACAGATACGCAGTATTTT	CASSFSPELPESTDTQYF
TRBV4-2	TRBJ1-6	.	many	TGTGCCAGCAGCCAAGACCAGGCCCAGCGCGATTCACCCCTCCACTTT	CASSQDQAQRDSPLHF
TRBV6-5	TRBJ2-7	TRBD2	many	TGTGCCAGCAGTTCGGGAGGCGGGAGCTTACGGGAGCAGTACTTC	CASSSGGGSLREQYF
TRBV30	TRBJ1-6	TRBD1	.	TGTGCCACGACAGGGAGCTCCTATAATTCACCCCTCCACTTT	CATTGSSYNSPLHF
TRBV7-9	TRBJ2-7	.	many	TGTGCCAGCAGCCCCTCCTTACCCGGTTACTATGACGAGCAGTACTTC	CASSPSLPGYYDEQYF
TRBV3-1	TRBJ1-4	TRBD1	.	TGTGCCAGCGGGACAGCTCATGAAAAACTGTTTTTT	CASGTAHEKLFF
TRBV11-1	TRBJ1-3	.	.	TGTGCCAGCAGCTTTCCAGGCGGGACCGTATCCTCTGGAAACACCATATATTTT	CASSFPGGTVSSGNTIYF
TRBV20-1	TRBJ2-3	TRBD2	many	TGCAGTGCTAGTCTCGCGCGGGGGACCACAGATACGCAGTATTTT	CSASLARGTTDTQYF
TRBV12-3/TRBV12-4	TRBJ2-5	.	.	TGTGCCAGCAGTTTGCGAGAGGGGGGAAAAGAGACCCAGTACTTC	CASSLREGGKETQYF
TRBV30	TRBJ1-1	.	many	TGTGCCTGGAACGAGGGCGCTGAAGCTTTCTTT	CAWNEGAEAFF